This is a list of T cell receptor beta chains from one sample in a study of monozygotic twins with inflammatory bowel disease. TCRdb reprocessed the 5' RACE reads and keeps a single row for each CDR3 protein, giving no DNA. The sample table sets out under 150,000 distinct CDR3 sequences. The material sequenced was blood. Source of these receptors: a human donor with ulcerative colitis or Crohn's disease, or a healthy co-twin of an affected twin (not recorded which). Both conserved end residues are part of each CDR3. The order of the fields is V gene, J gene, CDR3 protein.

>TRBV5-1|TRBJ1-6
CASSLVGSAGGNRAPLHF
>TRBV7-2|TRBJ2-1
CASSLGPGIYNEQFF
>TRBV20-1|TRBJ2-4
CSAIFSGGRVLAKNIQYF
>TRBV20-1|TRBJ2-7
CSASETSGGTYEQYF
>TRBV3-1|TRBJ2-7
CASSRDRFYEQYF
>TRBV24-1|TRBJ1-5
CATSDLVLGGEPQPQHF
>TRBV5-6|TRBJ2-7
CASSASPGTGSYEQYF
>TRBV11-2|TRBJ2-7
CASSVRLRGEQYF
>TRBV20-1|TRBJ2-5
CSASLGAGGSQETQYF
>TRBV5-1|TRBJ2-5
CASSPGLAGGNQETQYF
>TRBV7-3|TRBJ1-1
CASRGRLNTEAFF
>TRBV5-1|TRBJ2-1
CASSLDLSTAKNNEQFF
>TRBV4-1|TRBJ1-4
CASSQDVATNEKLFF